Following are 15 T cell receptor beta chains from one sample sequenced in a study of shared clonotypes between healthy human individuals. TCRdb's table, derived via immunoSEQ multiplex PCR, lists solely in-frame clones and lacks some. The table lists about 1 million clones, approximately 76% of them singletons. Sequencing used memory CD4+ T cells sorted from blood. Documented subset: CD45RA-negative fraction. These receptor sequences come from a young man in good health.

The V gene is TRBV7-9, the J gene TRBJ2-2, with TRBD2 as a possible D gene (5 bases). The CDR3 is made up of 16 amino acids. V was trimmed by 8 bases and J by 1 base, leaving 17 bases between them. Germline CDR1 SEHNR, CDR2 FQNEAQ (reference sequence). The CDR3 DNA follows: TGTGCCAGCCGTACCCCCAGCGGACTGAACACCGGGGAGCTGTTTTTT. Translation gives CASRTPSGLNTGELFF.

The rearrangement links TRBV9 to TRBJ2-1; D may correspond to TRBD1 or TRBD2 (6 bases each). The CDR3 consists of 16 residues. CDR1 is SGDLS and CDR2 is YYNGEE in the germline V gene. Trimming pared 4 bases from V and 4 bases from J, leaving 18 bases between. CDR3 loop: CASSSVGGTKYNEQFF. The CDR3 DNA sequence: TGTGCCAGCAGCTCCGTCGGGGGCACAAAATACAATGAGCAGTTCTTC.

CDR3 loop: CSVEEQAANTEAFF. CDR3 in DNA: TGCAGCGTTGAAGAACAGGCCGCGAACACTGAAGCTTTCTTT. This chain uses TRBV29-1 with TRBJ1-1, with a weak D call TRBD1 (5 bases). Per the germline V gene, CDR1 is SQVTM and CDR2 is ANQGSEA. V lost 0 bases, J lost 1 base, and 9 bases lay in between. This CDR3 has 14 residues.

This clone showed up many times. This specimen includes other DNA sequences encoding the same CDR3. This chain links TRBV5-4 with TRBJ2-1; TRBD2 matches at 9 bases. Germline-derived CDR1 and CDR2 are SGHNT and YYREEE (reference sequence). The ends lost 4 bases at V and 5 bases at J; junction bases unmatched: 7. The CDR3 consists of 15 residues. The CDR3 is CASSLGASGDNEQFF. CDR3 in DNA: TGTGCCAGCAGCCTAGGCGCTAGCGGGGACAATGAGCAGTTCTTC.

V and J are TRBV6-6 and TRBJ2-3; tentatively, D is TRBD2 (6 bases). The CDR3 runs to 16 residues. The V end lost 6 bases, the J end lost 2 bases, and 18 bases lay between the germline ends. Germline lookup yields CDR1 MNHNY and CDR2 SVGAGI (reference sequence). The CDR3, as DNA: TGTGCCAGCAGCCACTCCCCGGGACTGTTCACAGATACGCAGTATTTT. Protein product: CASSHSPGLFTDTQYF.

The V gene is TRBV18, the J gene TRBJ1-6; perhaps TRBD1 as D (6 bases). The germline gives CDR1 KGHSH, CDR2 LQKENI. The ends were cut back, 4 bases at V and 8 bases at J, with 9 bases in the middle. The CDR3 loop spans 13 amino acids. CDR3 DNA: TGTGCCAGCTCACAGGGGGGTGATTCACCCCTCCACTTT. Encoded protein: CASSQGGDSPLHF.

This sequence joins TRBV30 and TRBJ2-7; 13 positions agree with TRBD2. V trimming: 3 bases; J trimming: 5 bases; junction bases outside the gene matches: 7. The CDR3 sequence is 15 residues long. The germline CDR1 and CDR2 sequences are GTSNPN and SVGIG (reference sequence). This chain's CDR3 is CAWRTSGGNGHEQYF. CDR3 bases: TGTGCCTGGAGGACTAGCGGGGGGAATGGGCACGAGCAGTACTTC.

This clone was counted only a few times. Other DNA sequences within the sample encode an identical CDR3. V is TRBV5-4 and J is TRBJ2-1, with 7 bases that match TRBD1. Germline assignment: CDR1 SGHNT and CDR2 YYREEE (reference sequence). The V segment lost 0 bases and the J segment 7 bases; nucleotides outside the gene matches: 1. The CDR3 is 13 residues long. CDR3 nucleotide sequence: TGTGCCAGCAGCTTGGGACAGGGAAATGAGCAGTTCTTC. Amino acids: CASSLGQGNEQFF.

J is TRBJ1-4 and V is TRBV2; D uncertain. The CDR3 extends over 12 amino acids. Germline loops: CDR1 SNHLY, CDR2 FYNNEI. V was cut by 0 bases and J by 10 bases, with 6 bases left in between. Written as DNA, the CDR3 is TGTGCCAGCAGTGAAGCGCGGGGAAAACTGTTTTTT. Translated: CASSEARGKLFF.

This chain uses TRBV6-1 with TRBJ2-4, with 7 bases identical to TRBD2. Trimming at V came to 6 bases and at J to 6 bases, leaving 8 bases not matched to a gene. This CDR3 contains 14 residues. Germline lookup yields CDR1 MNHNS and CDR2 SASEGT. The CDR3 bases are TGTGCCAGCAGACACGGACTAGATGGAAACATTCAGTACTTC. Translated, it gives CASRHGLDGNIQYF.

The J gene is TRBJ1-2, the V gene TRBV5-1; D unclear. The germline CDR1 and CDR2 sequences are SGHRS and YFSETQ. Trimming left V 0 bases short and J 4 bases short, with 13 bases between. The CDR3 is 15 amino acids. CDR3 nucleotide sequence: TGCGCCAGCAGCTTGGAAGACGTAGGAGGCTATGGCTACACCTTC. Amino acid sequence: CASSLEDVGGYGYTF.

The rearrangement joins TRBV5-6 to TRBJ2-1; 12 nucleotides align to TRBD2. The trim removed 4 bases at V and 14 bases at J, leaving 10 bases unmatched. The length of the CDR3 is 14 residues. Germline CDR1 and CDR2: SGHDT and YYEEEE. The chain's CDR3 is CASSPRLAGGPEFF. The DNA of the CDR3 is TGTGCCAGCAGCCCCCGGCTAGCGGGAGGGCCAGAGTTCTTC.

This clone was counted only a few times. The CDR3 nucleotides read TGTGCCACCCACGGCGCGACAACCTACAATGAGCAGTTCTTC. Translated, it gives CATHGATTYNEQFF. The genes are TRBV6-1 and TRBJ2-1; D gene unclear. Trimming left V 10 bases short and J 2 bases short, with 15 bases between. The germline gives CDR1 MNHNS, CDR2 SASEGT. The CDR3 runs to 14 residues.

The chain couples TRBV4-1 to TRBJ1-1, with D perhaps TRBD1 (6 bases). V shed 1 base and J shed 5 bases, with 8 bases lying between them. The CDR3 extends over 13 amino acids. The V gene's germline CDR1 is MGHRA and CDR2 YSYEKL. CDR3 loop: CASSQVRGTEAFF. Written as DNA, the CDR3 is TGCGCCAGCAGCCAAGTGAGGGGGACTGAAGCTTTCTTT.

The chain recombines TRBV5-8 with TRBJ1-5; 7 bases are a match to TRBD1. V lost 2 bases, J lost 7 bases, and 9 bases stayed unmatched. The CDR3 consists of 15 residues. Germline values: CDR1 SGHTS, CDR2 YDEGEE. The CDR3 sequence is CASSFSDRVGQPQHF. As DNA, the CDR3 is TGTGCCAGCAGCTTCTCTGACAGGGTCGGACAGCCCCAGCATTTT.